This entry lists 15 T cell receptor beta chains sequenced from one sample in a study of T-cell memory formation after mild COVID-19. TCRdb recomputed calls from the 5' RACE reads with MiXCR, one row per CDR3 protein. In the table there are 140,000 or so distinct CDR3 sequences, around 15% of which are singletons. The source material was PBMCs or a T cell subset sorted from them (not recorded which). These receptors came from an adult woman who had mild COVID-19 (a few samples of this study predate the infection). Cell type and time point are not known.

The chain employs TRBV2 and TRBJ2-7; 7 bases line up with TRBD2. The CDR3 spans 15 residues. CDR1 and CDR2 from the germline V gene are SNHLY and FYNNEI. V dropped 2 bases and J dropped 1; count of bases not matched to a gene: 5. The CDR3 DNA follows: TGTGCCAGCAGTGAACGGACTAGTGATTCCTACGAGCAGTACTTC. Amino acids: CASSERTSDSYEQYF.

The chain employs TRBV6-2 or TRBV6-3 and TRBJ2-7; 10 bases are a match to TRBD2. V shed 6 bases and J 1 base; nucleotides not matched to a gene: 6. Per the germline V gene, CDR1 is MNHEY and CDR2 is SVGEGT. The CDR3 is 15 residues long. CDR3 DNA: TGTGCCAGCAGACCCGGGACTAGCGCTTCCTACGAGCAGTACTTC. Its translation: CASRPGTSASYEQYF.

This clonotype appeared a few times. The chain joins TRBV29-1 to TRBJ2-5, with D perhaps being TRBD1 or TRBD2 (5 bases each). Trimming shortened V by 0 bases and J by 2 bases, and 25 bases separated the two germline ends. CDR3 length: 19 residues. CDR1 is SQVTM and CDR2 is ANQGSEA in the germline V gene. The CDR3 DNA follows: TGCAGCGTTGAAGACACCGAAAAGATAAGTAAGGGACCACAAGAGACCCAGTACTTC. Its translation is CSVEDTEKISKGPQETQYF. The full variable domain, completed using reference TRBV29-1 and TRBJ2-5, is SAVISQKPSRDICQRGTSLTIQCQVDSQVTMMFWYRQQPGQSLTLIATANQGSEATYESGFVIDKFPISRPNLTFSTLTVSNMSPEDSSIYLCSVEDTEKISKGPQETQYFGPGTRLLVL.

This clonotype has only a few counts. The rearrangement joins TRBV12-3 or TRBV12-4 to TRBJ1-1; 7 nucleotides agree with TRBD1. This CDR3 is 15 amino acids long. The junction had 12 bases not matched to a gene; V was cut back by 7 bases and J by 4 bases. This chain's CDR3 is CASNVGGGLATEAFF. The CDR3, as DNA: TGTGCCAGCAACGTTGGAGGGGGCCTCGCCACTGAAGCTTTCTTT.

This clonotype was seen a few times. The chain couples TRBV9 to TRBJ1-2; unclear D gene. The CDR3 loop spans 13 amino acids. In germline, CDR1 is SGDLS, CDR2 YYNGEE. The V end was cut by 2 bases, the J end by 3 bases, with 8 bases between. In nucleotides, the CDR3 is TGTGCCAGCAGCGTTGAGGACTACTATGGCTACACCTTC. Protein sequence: CASSVEDYYGYTF.

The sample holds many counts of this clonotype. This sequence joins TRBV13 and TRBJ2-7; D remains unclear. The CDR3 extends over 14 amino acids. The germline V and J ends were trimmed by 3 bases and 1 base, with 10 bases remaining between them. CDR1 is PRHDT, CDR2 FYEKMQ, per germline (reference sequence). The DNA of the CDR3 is TGTGCCAGCAGCTTGGGCAGGATATCCTACGAGCAGTACTTC. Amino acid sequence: CASSLGRISYEQYF.

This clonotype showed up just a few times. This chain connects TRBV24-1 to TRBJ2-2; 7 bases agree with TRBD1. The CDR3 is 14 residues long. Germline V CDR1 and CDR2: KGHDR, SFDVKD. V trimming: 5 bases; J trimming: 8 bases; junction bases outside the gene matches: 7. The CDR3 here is CATSVQGGVGELFF. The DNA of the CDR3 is TGTGCCACCAGTGTTCAAGGGGGCGTTGGGGAGCTGTTTTTT.

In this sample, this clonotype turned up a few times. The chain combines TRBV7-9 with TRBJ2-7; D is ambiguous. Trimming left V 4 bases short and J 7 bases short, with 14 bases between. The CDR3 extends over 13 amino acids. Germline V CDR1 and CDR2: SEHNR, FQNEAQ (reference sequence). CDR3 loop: CASSSSGFREQYF. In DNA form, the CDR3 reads TGTGCCAGCAGCTCCTCAGGCTTCAGGGAGCAGTACTTC. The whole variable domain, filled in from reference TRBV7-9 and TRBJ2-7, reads DTGVSQNPRHKITKRGQNVTFRCDPISEHNRLYWYRQTLGQGPEFLTYFQNEAQLEKSRLLSDRFSAERPKGSFSTLEIQRTEQGDSAMYLCASSSSGFREQYFGPGTRLTVT.

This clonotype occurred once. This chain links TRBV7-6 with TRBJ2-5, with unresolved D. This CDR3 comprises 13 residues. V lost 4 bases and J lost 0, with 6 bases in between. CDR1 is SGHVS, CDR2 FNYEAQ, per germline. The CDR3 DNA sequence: TGTGCCAGCAGCTATGTAGACCAAGAGACCCAGTACTTC. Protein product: CASSYVDQETQYF.

The CDR3, as DNA: TGTGCCAGCCGTTCCGACAGGGGTGGCTACACCTTC. This sequence encodes CASRSDRGGYTF. The chain links TRBV12-3 or TRBV12-4 to TRBJ1-2; 8 nucleotides line up with TRBD1. The junction had 6 bases not matched to a gene; V was cut back by 8 bases and J by 7 bases. The CDR3 covers 12 residues.

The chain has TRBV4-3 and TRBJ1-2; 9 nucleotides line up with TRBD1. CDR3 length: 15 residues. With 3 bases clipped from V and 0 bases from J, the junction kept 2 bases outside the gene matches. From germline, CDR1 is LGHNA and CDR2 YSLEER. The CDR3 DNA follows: TGCGCCAGCAGCCAGTACAGGGGGCCTAACTATGGCTACACCTTC. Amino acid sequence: CASSQYRGPNYGYTF.

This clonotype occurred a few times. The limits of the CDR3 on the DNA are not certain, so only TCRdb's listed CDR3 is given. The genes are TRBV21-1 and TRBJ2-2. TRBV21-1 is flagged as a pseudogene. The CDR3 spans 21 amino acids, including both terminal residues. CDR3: CASSNQRMVRSRSGSSGSCFF.

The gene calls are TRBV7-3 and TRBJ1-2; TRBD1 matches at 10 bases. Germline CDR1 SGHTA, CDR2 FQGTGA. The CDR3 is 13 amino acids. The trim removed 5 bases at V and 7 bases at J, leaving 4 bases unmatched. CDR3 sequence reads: CASSPGQGGGYTF. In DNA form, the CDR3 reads TGTGCCAGCAGCCCCGGACAGGGGGGTGGCTACACCTTC. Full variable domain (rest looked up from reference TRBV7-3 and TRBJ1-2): GAGVSQTPSNKVTEKGKYVELRCDPISGHTALYWYRQSLGQGPEFLIYFQGTGAADDSGLPNDRFFAVRPEGSVSTLKIQRTERGDSAVYLCASSPGQGGGYTFGSGTRLTVV.

CDR3 residues: CASSSAFSNQPQHF. As DNA, the CDR3 is TGTGCCAGCAGTTCTGCTTTTAGCAATCAGCCCCAGCATTTT. The chain is built from TRBV25-1 and TRBJ1-5, with D hard to call. V gave up 5 bases and J gave up 0 bases, with 8 bases separating them. CDR3 size: 14 residues. The germline V gene encodes CDR1 MGHDK and CDR2 SYGVNS.

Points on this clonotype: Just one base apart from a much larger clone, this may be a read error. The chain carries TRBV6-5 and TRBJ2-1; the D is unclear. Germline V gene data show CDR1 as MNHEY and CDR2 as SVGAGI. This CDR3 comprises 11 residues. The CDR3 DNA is TGTGCCAACAGTAGCTTTAATGAGCAGTTCTTC. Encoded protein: CANSSFNEQFF.